This TCR beta chain was obtained from a study of T cell repertoires in cytomegalovirus infection. Per germline, CDR1 SGHVS and CDR2 FNYEAQ. Trimming took 1 base from V and 3 from J; bases not matched to a gene: 16. The CDR3 sequence is 20 residues long. This clonotype was recorded a few times. Its target is not known. A single record per CDR3 protein comes from TCRdb applying MiXCR to the reads. This sample has approximately 990,000 distinct CDR3 sequences; around 32% occur once, and the top ten carry roughly an eighth. This sequence joins TRBV7-6 and TRBJ2-3; 10 positions match TRBD1. The receptor's source is a human donor in good health (CMV status not recorded). Some clones in this sample may be carry-over from other donors' samples. The sequences come from cultured CD8+ T cells from PBMCs, collected from culture after CMV antigen stimulation. This CDR3 reads CASSLVDDAQRQGATDTQYF. DNA for the CDR3: TGTGCCAGCAGCTTAGTGGACGACGCTCAGAGACAGGGGGCGACAGATACGCAGTATTTT. Full variable domain (rest looked up from reference TRBV7-6 and TRBJ2-3): GAGVSQSPRYKVTKRGQDVALRCDPISGHVSLYWYRQALGQGPEFLTYFNYEAQQDKSGLPNDRFSAERPEGSISTLTIQRTEQRDSAMYRCASSLVDDAQRQGATDTQYFGPGTRLTVL.